Given below is one T cell receptor beta chain in context. These data belong to a study of early T cells in non-severe SARS-CoV-2 infection. Via MiXCR, TCRdb re-called the 5' RACE reads, giving one row per CDR3 protein. In the table there are about 27,000 distinct CDR3 sequences, 4.5% to 5.5% of which are singletons. Germline-derived CDR1 and CDR2 are KGHSH and LQKENI. Unmatched junction bases numbered 5, after V lost 0 bases and J lost 2 bases. This CDR3 has 16 amino acids. The chain employs TRBV18 and TRBJ2-3; 7 bases fit TRBD1. Material: whole blood. This TCR was recovered from an adult who was a healthcare worker with PCR-confirmed SARS-CoV-2 infection or an uninfected control (not recorded which). This CDR3 is CASSPPQGELTDTQYF. The CDR3 DNA sequence: TGTGCCAGCTCACCACCGCAGGGGGAGCTCACAGATACGCAGTATTTT.